This T cell receptor (beta chain) emerged from a study of cytomegalovirus exposure and HLA in healthy donors. General observations from the study: Presence/absence analyses rested on an assumption that sequencing depth was roughly uniform across donors.

60 Vbeta and 13 Jbeta primers were used in PCR. This table comes from immunoSEQ multiplex PCR, and its TCRdb copy is limited to in-frame clones, with some not included. The table records some 150,000 clones, about four fifths of them present only once. Remarks on this clone: Its antigen is unknown.

The CDR3 is 14 residues long. CDR1 and CDR2 (germline): LNHDA, SQIVND (reference sequence). Trimming cost V 10 bases and J 2 bases; bases outside gene matches: 7. Input material: PBMCs. The sequence came from a male donor in good health and CMV-seronegative. The V call is TRBV19, the J call TRBJ2-2; 7 bases align to TRBD2. The CDR3 loop reads CAIRAGPNTGELFF. The CDR3 bases are TGTGCCATTAGAGCGGGACCTAACACCGGGGAGCTGTTTTTT.